Each of the 10 T cell receptor beta chains below was sequenced from the same sample in a study of T cells in Graves' hyperthyroidism and ophthalmopathy. RNA transcripts provided the source from which TCR beta CDR3 regions were amplified. The TCR CDR3 first-round RT-PCR relied on the HTBI primer set. TCRdb reprocessed the multiplex PCR reads via MiXCR and lists one record per CDR3 protein. The sample shows some 800,000 distinct CDR3 sequences, 38% of them seen only once. Sequencing was performed on blood. The receptors derive from a man between 18 and 29 years old with Graves' hyperthyroidism.

This clonotype was picked up a small number of times. This rearrangement joins TRBV24-1 to TRBJ2-3, with 7 bases aligning to TRBD1. The trim removed 4 bases at V and 4 bases at J, leaving 4 bases unmatched. Germline V gene data show CDR1 as KGHDR and CDR2 as SFDVKD. CDR3 length equals 14 residues. The CDR3 region is CATSEPDRADTQYF. DNA of the CDR3: TGTGCCACCAGTGAACCTGACAGGGCAGATACGCAGTATTTT.

The chain has TRBV2 and TRBJ2-5; D may be TRBD1 (7 bases). Looked up from germline, CDR1 is SNHLY and CDR2 is FYNNEI. V shed 6 bases and J shed 4 bases, with 12 bases lying between them. The CDR3 totals 13 residues. Here the CDR3 DNA reads TGTGCCAGCAGGGGTCAGGGGGGAGAGACCCAGTACTTC. This sequence encodes CASRGQGGETQYF.

Of note for this clonotype: A much larger clone lies one base from this, so it may be a read error. The genes are TRBV7-6 and TRBJ1-2; TRBD1 matches at 7 bases. The length of the CDR3 is 15 residues. The germline V gene encodes CDR1 SGHVS and CDR2 FNYEAQ. CDR3 amino acids: CVSSLLTGMNYGYTF. CDR3 nucleotide sequence: TGTGTCAGCAGCCTGCTGACAGGGATGAACTATGGCTACACCTTC.

The table lists this clonotype with a few counts. This chain links TRBV11-3 with TRBJ1-2; the D gene is possibly TRBD1 (5 bases). The V gene's germline CDR1 is SGHNT and CDR2 YENEEA. This CDR3 region has 15 residues. V lost 5 bases and J lost 7, with 20 bases in between. In DNA form, the CDR3 reads TGTGCCAGCAGCCAAGATAAGGGCAGGGTCGGTGGCTACACCTTC. Encoded protein: CASSQDKGRVGGYTF.

This clonotype was counted between two and nine times. The chain carries TRBV5-6 and TRBJ1-4; D perhaps matches TRBD1 (5 bases). Trimming cost V 2 bases and J 2 bases, with 10 bases left between them. Germline V gives CDR1 SGHDT, CDR2 YYEEEE. CDR3 length: 15 residues. The CDR3 bases are TGTGCCAGCAGCTTACAAGGGGTCACTAATGAAAAACTGTTTTTT. Protein product: CASSLQGVTNEKLFF.

This clonotype has more than one count but fewer than ten. The J gene is TRBJ2-5, the V gene TRBV5-1; D is undetermined. Germline CDR1 reads SGHRS; CDR2 reads YFSETQ. This CDR3 contains 12 residues. The V end was cut by 3 bases, the J end by 5 bases, with 8 bases between. CDR3 sequence: CASSWDSETQYF. The CDR3, as DNA: TGCGCCAGCAGCTGGGATAGTGAGACCCAGTACTTC.

For this clonotype: A single base separates this from a much larger clone, so it may be a read error. The chain has TRBV7-9 and TRBJ1-6; D call uncertain. Trimming removed 5 bases at V and 10 bases at J, with 21 bases between. This CDR3 is built from 16 residues. Germline-derived CDR1 and CDR2 are SEHNR and FQNEAQ (reference sequence). CDR3 region: CASSPALGGTSSPLHF. CDR3 DNA sequence: TGTGCCAGCAGCCCCGCTCTAGGCGGAACCTCATCACCCCTCCACTTT.

This clonotype was counted a few times. The chain couples TRBV7-9 to TRBJ1-4, with 10 bases that match TRBD1. Germline trimming cut 5 bases from V and 8 bases from J; bases unmatched to any gene: 11. Germline assignment: CDR1 SEHNR and CDR2 FQNEAQ (reference sequence). The CDR3 length is 16 residues. The CDR3 coding sequence is TGTGCCAGCAGCCAAGGCCGACAGGGGGCCTGGGAAAAACTGTTTTTT. Protein product: CASSQGRQGAWEKLFF.

The genes are TRBV7-2 and TRBJ2-7; 9 nucleotides align to TRBD1. CDR3 size: 15 residues. V dropped 4 bases and J dropped 3; count of bases not matched to a gene: 7. Germline V gene data show CDR1 as SGHTA and CDR2 as FQGNSA. The CDR3 region has the DNA TGTGCCAGCAGCTCAGTCGCGGGACAGGGCTACGAGCAGTACTTC. This gives the protein CASSSVAGQGYEQYF.

DNA for the CDR3: TGTGCCAGCAGCGCAGCCGCTGGGCCTCGGGAGACCATATATTTT. Its protein is CASSAAAGPRETIYF. The rearrangement uses TRBV9 and TRBJ1-3; D is uncertain. The CDR3 is 15 amino acids. Looked up from germline, CDR1 is SGDLS and CDR2 is YYNGEE. V was shortened by 3 bases and J by 10 bases, with 20 bases between the two germline ends. The whole variable domain, remainder taken from reference TRBV9 and TRBJ1-3, is DSGVTQTPKHLITATGQRVTLRCSPRSGDLSVYWYQQSLDQGLQFLIQYYNGEERAKGNILERFSAQQFPDLHSELNLSSLELGDSALYFCASSAAAGPRETIYFGEGSWLTVV.